This is a list of T cell receptor beta chains from one sample in a study of blood T cell repertoires in COVID-19. Sequencing used immunoSEQ multiplex PCR; TCRdb keeps in-frame clones, though not all of them. The sample includes around 150,000 clones, about 78% of them seen just once. Sequencing was done on a sample of peripheral blood. The receptor set was obtained from a man aged 60-69 years who had recovered from COVID-19. Both conserved end residues are part of each CDR3. The D gene is left open where the match is weak. Clone size is given for some rows only: seen once, a few or many times, or a class if the clone is expanded.

cdr3_nt	cdr3_aa	clone_size	v_call	j_call	d_call
TGTGCTAGCAGCCCCGGGACAACTCTGGAGACCCAGTACTTC	CASSPGTTLETQYF	NA	TRBV7-7	TRBJ2-5	NA
TGTGCCAGCAGTAGCGACACAGATACGCAGTATTTT	CASSSDTDTQYF	NA	TRBV6-5	TRBJ2-3	NA
TGTGCCAGCAGTCCGACAGGGATCCCCGAGCAGTACTTC	CASSPTGIPEQYF	once	TRBV6-2/TRBV6-3	TRBJ2-7	TRBD1
TGTGCCAGCAGCTTACCAACTGGACTAGAGGGAGGGACCCAGTACTTC	CASSLPTGLEGGTQYF	NA	TRBV7-2	TRBJ2-5	TRBD2
TGTGCCAGTAGTATAGCCCTAGCGGGAGTGGGCACAGATACGCAGTATTTT	CASSIALAGVGTDTQYF	NA	TRBV19	TRBJ2-3	TRBD2
TGCGCCAGCAGCCAAACAGGGGGTGGGGCCAACGTCCTGACTTTC	CASSQTGGGANVLTF	NA	TRBV4-1	TRBJ2-6	TRBD1
TGTGCCAGCAGCTTAGGTAGCGGAATCACAGATACGCAGTATTTT	CASSLGSGITDTQYF	NA	TRBV7-9	TRBJ2-3	NA
TGTGCCAGCACGGGACAGGGCCAATATACGCAGTATTTT	CASTGQGQYTQYF	NA	TRBV2	TRBJ2-3	TRBD1
TGTGCCAGCTTACGACCCAGGGAAACCCGACGAGTTGGCAATCAGCCCCAGCATTTT	CASLRPRETRRVGNQPQHF	NA	TRBV28	TRBJ1-5	NA
TGTGCCAGCAAGACTAGCGGGAGGGTGGGCAATGAGCAGTTCTTC	CASKTSGRVGNEQFF	NA	TRBV3-1/TRBV3-2	TRBJ2-1	TRBD2
TGTGCCTGGAAAAAGGGGGTGAACACTGAAGCTTTCTTT	CAWKKGVNTEAFF	NA	TRBV30	TRBJ1-1	NA
TGCGCCAGCAGCTTGGAAGCTAGCGGGAGCGGAGGAGATACGCAGTATTTT	CASSLEASGSGGDTQYF	NA	TRBV5-1	TRBJ2-3	TRBD2
TGTGCCAGCAGCCCCTCAACCGACTACCTCTCGCAGTATTTT	CASSPSTDYLSQYF	NA	TRBV5-4	TRBJ2-3	NA
TGTGCTAGTGGCAGTCAGGGGGCCACTGAAGCTTTCTTT	CASGSQGATEAFF	NA	TRBV12-5	TRBJ1-1	TRBD1
TGTGCCAGCAGTGAAGAAGCGGGGGGGCCTGGGGAGCAGTACTTC	CASSEEAGGPGEQYF	few	TRBV6-1	TRBJ2-7	TRBD2
TGTGCCAGCTCTCCAGGACAGGGGAACTATGGCTACACCTTC	CASSPGQGNYGYTF	NA	TRBV18	TRBJ1-2	TRBD1
TGTGCCAGCAGGGACGGACAATTCAATTCTGGAAACACCATATATTTT	CASRDGQFNSGNTIYF	NA	TRBV2	TRBJ1-3	NA
TGTGCCAGCAGCTTAGTGGCTGAGCAGTACTTC	CASSLVAEQYF	NA	TRBV7-2	TRBJ2-7	NA
TGTGCCAGCAGCGGCAGGGGGCGGGTCTATGGCTACACCTTC	CASSGRGRVYGYTF	NA	TRBV5-6	TRBJ1-2	TRBD1
TGTGCCAGCAGCGCCCCAGGCACAGATACGCAGTATTTT	CASSAPGTDTQYF	NA	TRBV11-3	TRBJ2-3	NA
TGTGCCAGCAGTTTTGGGGGGAGAACCGGGGAGCTGTTTTTT	CASSFGGRTGELFF	NA	TRBV28	TRBJ2-2	NA
TGCAGCGTCCGCGGACAGGGGGCACCCGACGAGCAGTACTTC	CSVRGQGAPDEQYF	NA	TRBV29-1	TRBJ2-7	TRBD1
TGTGCCAGCAGTGGCCAGGGTGGGGCCACTGAAGCTTTCTTT	CASSGQGGATEAFF	NA	TRBV6-4	TRBJ1-1	NA
TGCAGCGCCGCGGGGCGGGATTCCAATGAGCAGTTCTTC	CSAAGRDSNEQFF	few	TRBV29-1	TRBJ2-1	NA
TGTGCCAGCAGCTTAGCGAGGGGAACGCGGGGGCCCGATACAGATACGCAGTATTTT	CASSLARGTRGPDTDTQYF	NA	TRBV7-9	TRBJ2-3	NA
TGTGCCAGCAGCCAACCACATAACGGGAGGACAGATACGCAGTATTTT	CASSQPHNGRTDTQYF	NA	TRBV5-4	TRBJ2-3	TRBD2
TGTGCCAGCAGCTCAGCGGCGGGCGGGACTCTGGAGACCCAGTACTTC	CASSSAAGGTLETQYF	NA	TRBV7-9	TRBJ2-5	NA
TGTGCCAGCAGTTTGTTTTCAGGGGTAGGGAATGAGCAGTTCTTC	CASSLFSGVGNEQFF	NA	TRBV27	TRBJ2-1	NA
TGTGCCATCAGAGCTGACGGAGACAATGAGCAGTTCTTC	CAIRADGDNEQFF	NA	TRBV10-3	TRBJ2-1	NA
TGTGCCAGCAGTGAAGTGGGCAGGGCCACTGAAGCTTTCTTT	CASSEVGRATEAFF	NA	TRBV2	TRBJ1-1	NA
TGTGCCAGCAGTTACTCAGAGTCCTCTGGAAACACCATATATTTT	CASSYSESSGNTIYF	NA	TRBV6-2/TRBV6-3	TRBJ1-3	NA
TGTGCCAGCATGCGGGAACAGTATTCCTCCTACGAGCAGTACTTC	CASMREQYSSYEQYF	NA	TRBV6-5	TRBJ2-7	NA
TGTGCCAGCCGCTTGATGGGGGCGGGGGGGCAGCAGTTCTTC	CASRLMGAGGQQFF	NA	TRBV11-2	TRBJ2-1	TRBD2
TGTGCCAGCAGTCCTGGACAGGCGAGAAGGGGTAATTCACCCCTCCACTTT	CASSPGQARRGNSPLHF	once	TRBV28	TRBJ1-6	TRBD1
TGTGCCAGCAGCCTACACGGACATCGCACAGATACGCAGTATTTT	CASSLHGHRTDTQYF	NA	TRBV7-2	TRBJ2-3	NA
TGTGCCAGCAGCTTACGGGGTAATGAAAAACTGTTTTTT	CASSLRGNEKLFF	NA	TRBV7-2	TRBJ1-4	NA
TGTGCCAGCTCACCGGGCAGGGTTCAAGAGACCCAGTACTTC	CASSPGRVQETQYF	NA	TRBV18	TRBJ2-5	NA
TGTGCCAGTAGTATACGGGCAGGGGCAGGGCAGCCCCAGCATTTT	CASSIRAGAGQPQHF	once	TRBV19	TRBJ1-5	NA
TGTGCCACCAGTGATCCCCCACTTGACTTC	CATSDPPLDF	NA	TRBV24-1	TRBJ2-7	NA
TGTGCCAGCACAGGGACAGCTAATTCACCCCTCCACTTT	CASTGTANSPLHF	few	TRBV6-5	TRBJ1-6	TRBD1
TGTGCCAGCAGCCGTTGGGGAGGGGCGCGGAACACTGAAGCTTTCTTT	CASSRWGGARNTEAFF	NA	TRBV7-2	TRBJ1-1	NA
TGTGCCTCCGGCGGGACAGGGGAATCCAAAAACATTCAGTACTTC	CASGGTGESKNIQYF	NA	TRBV10-3	TRBJ2-4	TRBD1
TGTGCCAGCAGCCCTGGACAGGGATATGAAGCTTTCTTT	CASSPGQGYEAFF	NA	TRBV3-1/TRBV3-2	TRBJ1-1	TRBD1
TGTGCCAGCAGCGGTGGTGGACTAGCGGATAATGAGCAGTTCTTC	CASSGGGLADNEQFF	NA	TRBV5-4	TRBJ2-1	TRBD2
TGTGCCAGCAGTTTAACGGGGACCGGGGAGCTGTTTTTT	CASSLTGTGELFF	NA	TRBV28	TRBJ2-2	NA
TGTGCCACCAGCAGAGCCTGGTCCGGGGAGCAGTACTTC	CATSRAWSGEQYF	once	TRBV15	TRBJ2-7	NA
TGTGCCAGCTCACCCGGGGTGGGAACCTATGGCTACACCTTC	CASSPGVGTYGYTF	NA	TRBV18	TRBJ1-2	NA
TGTGCCAGCTCACTTGATCTAGCGGCCGAGCAGTACTTC	CASSLDLAAEQYF	NA	TRBV18	TRBJ2-7	TRBD2
TGCGCCAGCAGTGGGCTAGCGGGATTCCAAGAGACCCAGTACTTC	CASSGLAGFQETQYF	NA	TRBV10-1	TRBJ2-5	TRBD2
TGTGCCAGCAGCCGCGGGACTAGCGGGGGGCCCAATGAGCAGTTCTTC	CASSRGTSGGPNEQFF	NA	TRBV7-2	TRBJ2-1	TRBD2
TGTGCCACCCTTCCCCAGGGAAGGGTGCCTGAAGCTTTCTTT	CATLPQGRVPEAFF	NA	TRBV28	TRBJ1-1	NA